This T cell receptor (beta chain) is drawn from a study of shared clonotypes between healthy human individuals. The CDR3 loop spans 17 amino acids. Profiling relied on immunoSEQ multiplex PCR, and the TCRdb table lists in-frame clones only, not all of them. The sample has just over 2,000,000 clones; approximately 94% are singletons. CD45RO-negative, CCR7-positively selected cells formed the naive CD8 fraction, excluding terminally differentiated effector memory CD45RA+ cells. Input material: naive CD8+ T cells sorted from blood. The chain links TRBV21-1 to TRBJ1-5. TRBV21-1 is an annotated pseudogene. This sequence was found in a man between 18 and 29 years old in good health. CDR3 loop: CASTKPEEGKGNQPQHF. The CDR3 DNA reads TGTGCCAGCACGAAACCCGAGGAGGGGAAGGGCAATCAGCCCCAGCATTTT.